The entry below describes one T cell receptor (beta chain). No antigen is known for it. The repertoire was sequenced with immunoSEQ multiplex PCR; TCRdb's copy has only in-frame clones and lacks some. The sample lists about 130,000 clones; roughly 93% were seen once. The data are from a study of T cell responses to AZD1222 COVID-19 vaccine. Regarding the study as a whole: Possibly, clonal diversity was underestimated; donors were largely white British and included more females. At study baseline, merely roughly 6 AZD1222 recipients were seropositive. Vaccine-related CD4 TCRs covered spike, predominating at 160-218 and 743-854.

Second-dose schedules of about 4 or about 12 weeks were combined. The TCR comes from an adult who received the AZD1222 COVID-19 vaccine. The sequences come from peripheral blood, collected 28 days after the second AZD1222 dose.

CDR3 nucleotides: TGTGCCAGCAGCGTAGGCCAAGGCGGGGGAGGAAACACCATATATTTT. This codes for CASSVGQGGGGNTIYF. The V and J genes are TRBV9 and TRBJ1-3; TRBD1 is a possible D gene (5 bases). The CDR3 spans 16 residues. Germline V lookup: CDR1 SGDLS, CDR2 YYNGEE. V shed 0 bases and J shed 4 bases, with 14 bases lying between them.